A single sample is the source of the 31 T cell receptor beta chains below, sequenced in a study of CD8 T cells in Susac syndrome. Random hexamers served to reverse transcribe roughly 0.5 to 1 ug RNA. TCRdb passed the immunoSEQ multiplex PCR reads through MiXCR, listing each CDR3 protein once. The sample includes around 50,000 distinct CDR3 sequences, around 92% of them seen just once. Sequenced material: CD8+ T cells from PBMCs. The source of these receptors is a human donor in good health.

On this clonotype itself: A read error may account for a junction end that differs from germline. V and J are TRBV20-1 and TRBJ1-4, with TRBD1 identical over 7 bases. The CDR3 length is 14 residues. Germline lookup yields CDR1 DFQATT and CDR2 SNEGSKA (reference sequence). CDR3 protein: CSAGESGQFEKLFF. The CDR3, as DNA: TGCAGTGCTGGAGAATCGGGACAGTTCGAAAAACTGTTTTTT.

The chain combines TRBV15 with TRBJ2-2; 8 nucleotides agree with TRBD2. The CDR3 is 13 residues long. The junction had 1 base not matched to a gene; V was cut back by 3 bases and J by 7 bases. The germline CDR1 and CDR2 sequences are LNHNV and YYDKDF (reference sequence). CDR3 in DNA: TGTGCCACCAGCAGTAGCGGGGTCGGGGAGCTGTTTTTT. Its protein is CATSSSGVGELFF.

The chain has TRBV2 and TRBJ2-3; 13 bases align to TRBD2. The CDR3 extends over 15 amino acids. The V segment lost 4 bases and the J segment 4 bases; nucleotides outside the gene matches: 2. Germline V gene sequence: CDR1 SNHLY, CDR2 FYNNEI. The CDR3 here is CASSGTSGRSDTQYF. DNA of the CDR3: TGTGCCAGCAGTGGGACTAGCGGGAGATCAGATACGCAGTATTTT.

The rearrangement links TRBV25-1 to TRBJ2-7; D could derive from TRBD1 or TRBD2 (5 bases each). Deletions cut 7 bases from V and 7 bases from J, with 14 bases between. Germline loops: CDR1 MGHDK, CDR2 SYGVNS. The CDR3 contains 12 residues. The CDR3 sequence is CASTHGGLEQYF. In nucleotides, the CDR3 is TGTGCCAGCACTCATGGGGGTCTAGAGCAGTACTTC.

Points on this clonotype: A read error may account for a junction end that differs from germline. The genes are TRBV27 and TRBJ1-1, with 8 nucleotides matching TRBD1. This CDR3 is 13 amino acids long. CDR1 is MNHEY, CDR2 SMNVEV, per germline (reference sequence). The CDR3 nucleotides are TGTGCCAGCAGTGTGGACAGGGTAGCTGAAGTTTTCTTT. Translated, it gives CASSVDRVAEVFF.

This clonotype was recorded a few times. The chain couples TRBV20-1 to TRBJ2-7; 8 bases fit TRBD2. The CDR3 sequence is 16 residues long. V was clipped by 4 bases and J by 5 bases; unmatched bases: 16. The germline CDR1 and CDR2 sequences are DFQATT and SNEGSKA (reference sequence). The CDR3 loop is CSAKPSGGGLYHEQYF. In DNA, the CDR3 is TGCAGTGCTAAACCTTCCGGGGGGGGGTTATATCACGAGCAGTACTTC.

The V call is TRBV7-9, the J call TRBJ1-5; 10 nucleotides agree with TRBD1. Trimming at V came to 5 bases and at J to 8 bases, leaving 6 bases not matched to a gene. Germline V gives CDR1 SEHNR, CDR2 FQNEAQ (reference sequence). This CDR3 has 14 amino acids. CDR3 sequence (DNA): TGTGCCAGCAGCGGGGGACAGGGGTCGGAGCCCCAGCATTTT. Translating it yields CASSGGQGSEPQHF.

The chain is built from TRBV7-9 and TRBJ2-7, with 8 nucleotides matching TRBD2. The germline V gene has CDR1 SEHNR and CDR2 FQNEAQ (reference sequence). Trimming cost V 0 bases and J 7 bases; bases outside gene matches: 8. The CDR3 is 15 amino acids. The CDR3 region has the DNA TGTGCCAGCAGCTTAGCGACGGTCGGGGGGGGAGAGCAGTACTTC. It translates to CASSLATVGGGEQYF.

This chain links TRBV20-1 with TRBJ2-1; D may correspond to TRBD1 or TRBD2 (6 bases each). Germline assignment: CDR1 DFQATT and CDR2 SNEGSKA (reference sequence). V dropped 6 bases and J dropped 2 bases, with 23 bases sitting between them. The CDR3 is 17 residues long. The CDR3 DNA reads as TGCAGTGCCCTTTTACCTGGGGGGCAGGGGCCCTACAATGAGCAGTTCTTC. It codes for CSALLPGGQGPYNEQFF.

The rearrangement uses TRBV12-5 and TRBJ2-5; possibly TRBD2 for D (6 bases). CDR1 and CDR2 from the germline V gene are LGHNT and FRNRAP. There are 15 residues in the CDR3. V lost 6 bases and J lost 5, with 19 bases in between. The DNA of the CDR3 is TGTGCTAGTGGCCCACAGAGCGGGTTTGGTGAGACCCAGTACTTC. This encodes CASGPQSGFGETQYF.

This sequence joins TRBV9 and TRBJ2-3; D may be TRBD1 or TRBD2 (6 bases each). The CDR3 runs to 15 residues. The germline V gene encodes CDR1 SGDLS and CDR2 YYNGEE. V lost 3 bases and J 5 bases, leaving 16 bases between the germline ends. Written as DNA, the CDR3 is TGTGCCAGCAGCGCCGGACAGCCCGGGGGAGATACGCAGTATTTT. Translation: CASSAGQPGGDTQYF.

J is TRBJ1-2 and V is TRBV29-1; D unclear. This CDR3 region has 17 residues. Germline V gene data show CDR1 as SQVTM and CDR2 as ANQGSEA. V shed 2 bases and J shed 2 bases, with 21 bases lying between them. The DNA for the CDR3 is TGCAGCGTTGAAAGTCCCCCGTCTGATAAGTTGAACTATGGCTACACCTTC. Its protein product is CSVESPPSDKLNYGYTF. Full variable domain (rest looked up from reference TRBV29-1 and TRBJ1-2): SAVISQKPSRDICQRGTSLTIQCQVDSQVTMMFWYRQQPGQSLTLIATANQGSEATYESGFVIDKFPISRPNLTFSTLTVSNMSPEDSSIYLCSVESPPSDKLNYGYTFGSGTRLTVV.

The rearrangement uses TRBV7-2 and TRBJ2-1; no clear D. The V gene's germline CDR1 is SGHTA and CDR2 FQGNSA. The V end lost 2 bases, the J end lost 4 bases, and 3 bases lay between the germline ends. This CDR3 spans 12 amino acids. The CDR3 region has the DNA TGTGCCAGCAGCTTACGTTACAATGAGCAGTTCTTC. Translation gives CASSLRYNEQFF.

This clonotype appeared a few times. The rearrangement uses TRBV10-3 and TRBJ2-5, with TRBD2 matching 12 bases. V shed 3 bases, J shed 2 bases, and the junction held 10 bases outside the gene matches. Germline CDR1 and CDR2: ENHRY and SYGVKD. CDR3 size: 18 residues. The CDR3 DNA follows: TGTGCCATCAGTGAAACTAGCGGGAGGAGCTATGATCAAGAGACCCAGTACTTC. Its protein is CAISETSGRSYDQETQYF.

The chain uses TRBV7-9 and TRBJ2-1, with D possibly being TRBD2 (6 bases). The CDR3 runs 15 residues. Germline V CDR1 and CDR2: SEHNR, FQNEAQ (reference sequence). V lost 8 bases to trimming and J lost 0 bases, with 14 bases between them. Here the CDR3 DNA reads TGTGCCAGCTCCATCCCGGACTACTCCTACAATGAGCAGTTCTTC. It specifies CASSIPDYSYNEQFF.

V gene TRBV4-2 combines with J gene TRBJ2-3, with 9 nucleotides matching TRBD2. J gave up 0 bases and V 2 bases, and 12 bases lay outside the gene matches. CDR1 and CDR2 from the germline V gene are LGHNA and YNFKEQ. The CDR3 is made up of 19 amino acids. The CDR3 nucleotides are TGTGCCAGCAGCCAACTGACGGCTAGCGGGGCCGAAAGCACAGATACGCAGTATTTT. It is translated as CASSQLTASGAESTDTQYF.

The chain combines TRBV29-1 with TRBJ2-7; 7 bases agree with TRBD2. Germline CDR1 reads SQVTM; CDR2 reads ANQGSEA. The CDR3 loop spans 13 amino acids. With V trimmed by 4 bases and J by 0 bases, 3 bases remained unmatched. The DNA for the CDR3 is TGCAGCGTTGGGGAGGGGCCCTCCTACGAGCAGTACTTC. Residues: CSVGEGPSYEQYF.

The CDR3 bases are TGTGCCAGCAGCTTAGACCCTTTGGGGGACCAGCCCCAGCATTTT. This gives the protein CASSLDPLGDQPQHF. The rearrangement uses TRBV7-9 and TRBJ1-5; TRBD1 might be the D (5 bases). Per germline, CDR1 SEHNR and CDR2 FQNEAQ (reference sequence). This CDR3 is built from 15 residues. The germline V and J ends were trimmed by 1 base and 7 bases, with 14 bases remaining between them.

In its sample, this clonotype was seen once. The rearrangement links TRBV27 to TRBJ2-1; TRBD1 matches at 9 bases. The CDR3 is made up of 16 amino acids. V was pared by 3 bases and J by 5 bases, with 8 bases of the junction left unmatched. Germline CDR1 and CDR2: MNHEY and SMNVEV (reference sequence). The CDR3 region is CASSFTGGRGNNEQFF. The CDR3 DNA is TGTGCCAGCAGTTTCACAGGGGGCCGGGGAAACAATGAGCAGTTCTTC.

This chain links TRBV15 with TRBJ2-2; D may be TRBD1 or TRBD2 (5 bases each). The CDR3 is 17 residues long. Trimming left V 0 bases short and J 0 bases short, with 11 bases between. The V gene's germline CDR1 is LNHNV and CDR2 YYDKDF (reference sequence). CDR3 region: CATSRDLGVSNTGELFF. The CDR3 nucleotides read TGTGCCACCAGCAGAGATCTGGGGGTTTCGAACACCGGGGAGCTGTTTTTT.

This sequence joins TRBV7-9 and TRBJ2-7; D tentatively fits TRBD1 or TRBD2 (6 bases each). The CDR3 contains 16 residues. V dropped 1 base and J dropped 2 bases, with 15 bases sitting between them. Germline V gives CDR1 SEHNR, CDR2 FQNEAQ (reference sequence). The CDR3 bases are TGTGCCAGCAGCTTAGTCGGAGGGACACCTACCTACGAGCAGTACTTC. Translation gives CASSLVGGTPTYEQYF.

The chain joins TRBV27 to TRBJ2-1; 8 positions match TRBD2. The CDR3 extends over 15 amino acids. The germline gives CDR1 MNHEY, CDR2 SMNVEV (reference sequence). The V gene end was trimmed by 5 bases and the J gene end by 2 bases; junction bases not matched to a gene: 5. For the CDR3, the DNA is TGTGCCAGCAGTCCCGGGACTAGTACCTACAATGAGCAGTTCTTC. Translating gives CASSPGTSTYNEQFF.

The rearrangement uses TRBV30 and TRBJ2-7; 9 nucleotides align to TRBD1. This CDR3 has 13 amino acids. The germline gives CDR1 GTSNPN, CDR2 SVGIG (reference sequence). The junction had 2 bases not matched to a gene; V was cut back by 0 bases and J by 5 bases. DNA for the CDR3: TGTGCCTGGAGTGTAACAGGGGGCAACGAGCAGTACTTC. Residues: CAWSVTGGNEQYF.

In regard to this clonotype: One end of the junction does not line up with germline, which may come from a read error. The genes are TRBV4-3 and TRBJ1-3; 8 nucleotides align to TRBD1. Germline lookup yields CDR1 LGHNA and CDR2 YSLEER. CDR3 length equals 16 residues. The CDR3 coding sequence is TGCGCCAGCAGCCAAGGGGACAGGCCCTCTGAAAACACCATATATTTT. It translates to CASSQGDRPSENTIYF.

This rearrangement joins TRBV4-3 to TRBJ2-2, with 9 bases matching TRBD2. The CDR3 is 20 residues long. From germline, CDR1 is LGHNA and CDR2 YSLEER. V trimming: 3 bases; J trimming: 4 bases; junction bases outside the gene matches: 18. The CDR3 coding sequence is TGCGCCAGCAGCCATTACCTCCCGGAACTAGCGGGCCATTTCACCGGGGAGCTGTTTTTT. Encoded protein: CASSHYLPELAGHFTGELFF.

The V and J genes are TRBV2 and TRBJ2-7, with D possibly being TRBD1 or TRBD2 (5 bases each). V was pared by 4 bases and J by 3 bases, with 7 bases between. Germline V gives CDR1 SNHLY, CDR2 FYNNEI. This CDR3 has 12 residues. CDR3 amino acids: CASSVRGYEQYF. The CDR3 bases are TGTGCCAGCAGTGTGAGGGGCTACGAGCAGTACTTC.

V usage is TRBV6-2 or TRBV6-3 and J usage is TRBJ2-7; 7 bases are shared with TRBD1. The CDR3 consists of 18 residues. CDR1 is MNHEY, CDR2 SVGEGT, per germline. The J segment lost 2 bases and the V segment lost 7 bases, leaving 20 bases of the junction unmatched. The CDR3 DNA follows: TGTGCCAGCAACCCTACGGGACAGATTATTACAAATCCCTACGAGCAGTACTTC. As protein: CASNPTGQIITNPYEQYF.

The V call is TRBV7-9, the J call TRBJ1-1, with D perhaps matching TRBD1 (5 bases). This CDR3 contains 15 residues. Germline CDR1 is SEHNR and CDR2 is FQNEAQ (reference sequence). V gave up 1 base and J gave up 1 base, with 10 bases separating them. The CDR3 coding sequence is TGTGCCAGCAGCTTAGTACGGCAGGGGAACACTGAAGCTTTCTTT. It codes for CASSLVRQGNTEAFF.

V gene TRBV6-2 or TRBV6-3 combines with J gene TRBJ2-1; TRBD2 agrees at 7 bases. The CDR3 extends over 15 amino acids. With V trimmed by 8 bases and J by 4 bases, 11 bases remained unmatched. Germline loops: CDR1 MNHEY, CDR2 SVGEGT. CDR3 loop: CASAPTMGGYNEQFF. The CDR3 region has the DNA TGTGCCAGCGCCCCGACTATGGGGGGGTACAATGAGCAGTTCTTC.

V and J are TRBV4-3 and TRBJ1-5; D remains unclear. Germline assignment: CDR1 LGHNA and CDR2 YSLEER. The CDR3 runs to 15 residues. V was trimmed by 0 bases and J by 3 bases, leaving 9 bases between them. CDR3 DNA sequence: TGCGCCAGCAGCCAAGATCGAGGATTCAATCAGCCCCAGCATTTT. This sequence encodes CASSQDRGFNQPQHF.

J is TRBJ2-1 and V is TRBV11-2; 8 bases align to TRBD2. This CDR3 region has 17 residues. V dropped 0 bases and J dropped 3; count of bases not matched to a gene: 7. Germline CDR1 is SGHAT and CDR2 is FQNNGV. Written as DNA, the CDR3 is TGTGCCAGCAGCTTAGACCCAGCGGGAGAGGACTACAATGAGCAGTTCTTC. Residues: CASSLDPAGEDYNEQFF.